This T cell receptor beta chain came from a study of shared clonotypes between healthy human individuals. Background on the study: Researchers assigned three CD4 naive, three CD4 memory, two CD8 naive and one CD8 memory plate to each donor.

Method: immunoSEQ multiplex PCR; TCRdb's copy keeps in-frame clones and lacks some. The data contain millions of clones, roughly 91% of them singletons. Trimming at V came to 4 bases and at J to 7 bases, leaving 4 bases not matched to a gene. CDR1 SGHDN and CDR2 FVKESK come from the germline V gene. The CDR3 spans 14 residues. Naive CD8 cells lacked CD45RO and underwent positive selection for CCR7, leaving out terminally differentiated effector memory CD45RA+ cells. The specimen sequenced was naive CD8+ T cells from PBMCs. The sequence was collected from a young man in good health. Some clones in this sample may be carry-over from other donors' samples. This sequence joins TRBV14 and TRBJ1-2, with TRBD1 identical over 12 bases. The CDR3 protein is CASSPRDRGPGYTF. The CDR3 nucleotides read TGTGCCAGCAGCCCCCGGGACAGGGGGCCTGGCTACACCTTC.